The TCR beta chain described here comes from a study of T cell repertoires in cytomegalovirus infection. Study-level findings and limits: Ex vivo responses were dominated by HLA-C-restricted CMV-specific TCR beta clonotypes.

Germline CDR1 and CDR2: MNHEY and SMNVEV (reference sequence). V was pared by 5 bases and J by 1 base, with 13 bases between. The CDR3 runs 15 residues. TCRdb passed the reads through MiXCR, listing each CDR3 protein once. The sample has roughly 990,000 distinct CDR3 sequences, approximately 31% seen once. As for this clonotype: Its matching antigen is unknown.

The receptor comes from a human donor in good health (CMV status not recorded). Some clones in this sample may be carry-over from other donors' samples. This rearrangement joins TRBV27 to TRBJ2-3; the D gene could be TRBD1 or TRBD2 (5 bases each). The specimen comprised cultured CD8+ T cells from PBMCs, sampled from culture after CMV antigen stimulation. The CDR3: CASSPEGKGTDTQYF. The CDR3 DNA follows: TGTGCCAGCAGTCCCGAGGGGAAGGGCACAGATACGCAGTATTTT.